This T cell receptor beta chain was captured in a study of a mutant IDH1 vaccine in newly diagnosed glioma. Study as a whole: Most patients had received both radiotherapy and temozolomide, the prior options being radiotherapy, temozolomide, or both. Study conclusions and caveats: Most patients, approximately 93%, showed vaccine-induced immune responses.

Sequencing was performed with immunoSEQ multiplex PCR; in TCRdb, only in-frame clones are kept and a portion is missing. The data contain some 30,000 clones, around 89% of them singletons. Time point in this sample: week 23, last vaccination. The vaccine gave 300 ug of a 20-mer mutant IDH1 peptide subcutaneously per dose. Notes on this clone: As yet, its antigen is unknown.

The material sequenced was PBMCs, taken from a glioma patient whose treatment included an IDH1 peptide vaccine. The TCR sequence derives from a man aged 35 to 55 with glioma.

The DNA for the CDR3 is TGTGCCAGCAGGAGAGGCGGCTCTAACACTGAAGCTTTCTTT. Protein: CASRRGGSNTEAFF. The chain employs TRBV7-2 and TRBJ1-1; D is undetermined. Germline CDR1 is SGHTA and CDR2 is FQGNSA. Deletions cut 6 bases from V and 2 bases from J, with 13 bases between. The CDR3 is 14 residues long.